Below, 20 T cell receptor beta chains from the same sample are listed, as sequenced in a study of somatic mutations in cytotoxic T cells in rheumatoid arthritis. Some clones are missing from TCRdb's copy, which holds only in-frame ones; the method was immunoSEQ multiplex PCR. Here the sample spans roughly 2,100 clones, just under 85% being singletons. Sequences were obtained from CD8+ T cells sorted from blood. The receptors were sampled from a woman in her 70s with rheumatoid arthritis.

In its sample, this clone was seen a few times. The chain combines TRBV29-1 with TRBJ2-1; D possibly corresponds to TRBD1 (6 bases). There are 14 residues in the CDR3. The V gene lost 3 bases and the J gene lost 6 bases, with 15 bases spanning the gap. In germline, CDR1 is SQVTM, CDR2 ANQGSEA. CDR3 region: CSVDLTGGGNEQFF. CDR3 DNA sequence: TGCAGCGTTGATCTGACAGGTGGTGGCAATGAGCAGTTCTTC.

The chain is built from TRBV2 and TRBJ1-2; D ambiguous. The CDR3 contains 11 residues. CDR1 and CDR2 (germline): SNHLY, FYNNEI. The germline V and J ends were trimmed by 7 bases and 6 bases, with 9 bases remaining between them. The CDR3 DNA sequence: TGTGCCAGCAAAAGAGGTAATGGCTACACCTTC. This encodes CASKRGNGYTF.

The chain has TRBV7-9 and TRBJ1-3, with a weak D call TRBD1 (5 bases). Trimming stripped 3 bases from V and 4 bases from J, with 7 bases between. CDR3 length: 13 residues. Germline CDR1 SEHNR, CDR2 FQNEAQ (reference sequence). The CDR3 bases are TGTGCCAGCAGCTTGGGACTGGGAAACACCATATATTTT. This gives the protein CASSLGLGNTIYF.

This clone was detected once. This rearrangement joins TRBV4-1 to TRBJ2-7; D might be TRBD2 (6 bases). CDR3 length equals 14 residues. Germline V lookup: CDR1 MGHRA, CDR2 YSYEKL. V lost 1 base to trimming and J lost 4 bases, with 11 bases between them. CDR3 in DNA: TGCGCCAGCAGCCAAGCGGGAGCGGCTTACGAGCAGTACTTC. This codes for CASSQAGAAYEQYF.

This clone was counted a few times. V gene TRBV6-4 combines with J gene TRBJ2-1; TRBD2 matches 11 bases. This CDR3 comprises 15 residues. With 3 bases clipped from V and 5 bases from J, the junction kept 3 bases outside the gene matches. Looked up from germline, CDR1 is MRHNA and CDR2 is SNTAGT. Written as DNA, the CDR3 is TGTGCCAGCAGTGATACACTAGCGGGAGACAATGAGCAGTTCTTC. It specifies CASSDTLAGDNEQFF.

The chain has TRBV7-8 and TRBJ2-1; tentative D call: TRBD1 (6 bases). The CDR3 runs 14 residues. Germline assignment: CDR1 SGHVS and CDR2 FQNEAQ. Trimming removed 8 bases at V and 2 bases at J, with 13 bases between. CDR3 amino acids: CASVTGSPYNEQFF. The CDR3 region has the DNA TGTGCCAGCGTTACAGGGTCTCCCTACAATGAGCAGTTCTTC.

This clone was detected once. This chain joins TRBV15 and TRBJ2-7; TRBD2 matches 8 bases. CDR1 is LNHNV and CDR2 is YYDKDF in the germline V gene (reference sequence). The CDR3 covers 17 residues. V trimming: 4 bases; J trimming: 0 bases; junction bases outside the gene matches: 11. CDR3 DNA sequence: TGTGCCACCAGCAACCAACCCGGGACTAGTGACTCCTACGAGCAGTACTTC. It encodes CATSNQPGTSDSYEQYF.

The gene calls are TRBV7-2 and TRBJ2-3, with 13 bases that match TRBD2. Germline CDR1 is SGHTA and CDR2 is FQGNSA. The CDR3 has 16 residues. The junction had 4 bases not matched to a gene; V was cut back by 3 bases and J by 4 bases. CDR3 sequence: CASSFELAGGADTQYF. For the CDR3, the DNA is TGTGCCAGCAGCTTCGAACTAGCGGGAGGGGCAGATACGCAGTATTTT.

The V and J genes are TRBV6-4 and TRBJ1-2; 8 positions match TRBD1. J lost 14 bases, V lost 3 bases, and 11 bases had no gene match. Germline CDR1 and CDR2: MRHNA and SNTAGT. The CDR3 spans 13 residues. CDR3 residues: CASSEGEGQGLTF. The CDR3 region has the DNA TGTGCCAGCAGTGAAGGGGAAGGACAGGGTTTAACCTTC.

The genes are TRBV7-2 and TRBJ2-3, with a tentative D call TRBD2 (6 bases). CDR3 length: 14 amino acids. The germline CDR1 and CDR2 sequences are SGHTA and FQGNSA. Trimming cost V 3 bases and J 2 bases, with 9 bases left between them. CDR3 nucleotides: TGTGCCAGCAGCTTCGGCGGGAACACAGATACGCAGTATTTT. It translates to CASSFGGNTDTQYF.

The chain carries TRBV15 and TRBJ2-1; weak D call: TRBD1 (5 bases). Germline V gene data show CDR1 as LNHNV and CDR2 as YYDKDF (reference sequence). This CDR3 has 15 amino acids. V dropped 0 bases and J dropped 5 bases, with 11 bases sitting between them. The CDR3 nucleotides are TGTGCCACCAGCAGAGATCTTGGGGCCCACAATGAGCAGTTCTTC. Encoded protein: CATSRDLGAHNEQFF.

This clone was seen a single time. The chain is built from TRBV1 and TRBJ1-5; TRBD1 was called by the table and not checked on the DNA. TRBV1 is given as a pseudogene. This CDR3 is built from 14 residues. The CDR3 DNA sequence: TGCACCAGCAGAGGGACAGGGAGCGGACAGCCCCAGCATTTT. Translation: CTSRGTGSGQPQHF.

Concerning this clone: This CDR3 is also generated by other DNA sequences in the sample. The chain links TRBV6-1 to TRBJ1-6; 7 nucleotides match TRBD1. This CDR3 is 13 amino acids long. Germline V gene sequence: CDR1 MNHNS, CDR2 SASEGT. V trimming: 10 bases; J trimming: 5 bases; junction bases outside the gene matches: 5. The CDR3 bases are TGTGCCACCGACAGGGTAGATAATTCACCCCTCCACTTT. Translating it yields CATDRVDNSPLHF.

This clone was recorded only once. The V gene is TRBV10-3, the J gene TRBJ2-7; 12 nucleotides line up with TRBD1. In germline, CDR1 is ENHRY, CDR2 SYGVKD. V lost 4 bases, J lost 5 bases, and 9 bases stayed unmatched. This CDR3 contains 16 residues. In DNA form, the CDR3 reads TGTGCCATCAGTGCGGACCTGGGACAGGGGGCTAACGAGCAGTACTTC. Encoded protein: CAISADLGQGANEQYF.

This sequence joins TRBV7-8 and TRBJ2-3; D is unresolved. CDR1 and CDR2 from the germline V gene are SGHVS and FQNEAQ. The CDR3 consists of 15 residues. Trimming pared 3 bases from V and 2 bases from J, leaving 12 bases between. The CDR3 reads CASSLLQRATDTQYF. CDR3 nucleotides: TGTGCCAGCAGCTTGTTACAGAGAGCCACAGATACGCAGTATTTT.

The chain recombines TRBV9 with TRBJ1-5; D call uncertain. The CDR3 contains 14 residues. V was shortened by 4 bases and J by 0 bases, with 8 bases between the two germline ends. Germline CDR1 SGDLS, CDR2 YYNGEE. CDR3 coding DNA: TGTGCCAGCAGCTACGGGGATAGCAATCAGCCCCAGCATTTT. Residues: CASSYGDSNQPQHF. Using reference TRBV9 and TRBJ1-5 for the parts outside the CDR3, the full variable domain is DSGVTQTPKHLITATGQRVTLRCSPRSGDLSVYWYQQSLDQGLQFLIQYYNGEERAKGNILERFSAQQFPDLHSELNLSSLELGDSALYFCASSYGDSNQPQHFGDGTRLSIL.

V usage is TRBV30 and J usage is TRBJ2-1; 8 bases fit TRBD2. After removal of 7 bases from V and 4 bases from J, the junction contained 12 bases not matched to a gene. The CDR3 loop spans 15 amino acids. CDR1 is GTSNPN and CDR2 is SVGIG in the germline V gene (reference sequence). The CDR3: CASRGVAGTYNEQFF. The CDR3 DNA sequence: TGTGCCTCCCGGGGCGTAGCGGGGACTTACAATGAGCAGTTCTTC.

This rearrangement joins TRBV19 to TRBJ1-1; tentatively, D is TRBD1 (5 bases). The germline gives CDR1 LNHDA, CDR2 SQIVND (reference sequence). The CDR3 contains 17 residues. Trimming took 4 bases from V and 0 from J, leaving 18 bases between them. CDR3 nucleotides: TGTGCCAGTAGTACGTTTCGCTCTGGGGCGATGAACACTGAAGCTTTCTTT. It encodes CASSTFRSGAMNTEAFF.

Note on this clone: The junction and the germline gene differ at one end; a read error may be behind it. The chain combines TRBV27 with TRBJ2-7; 8 bases align to TRBD2. The CDR3 length is 14 residues. From germline, CDR1 is MNHEY and CDR2 SMNVEV (reference sequence). As DNA, the CDR3 is TGTGCCAGCAGGGGTTTCACTAGCGGCTACAAGCAGTACTTC. It encodes CASRGFTSGYKQYF.

This clone showed up just once. The V and J genes are TRBV19 and TRBJ2-1; 7 positions agree with TRBD2. Germline V lookup: CDR1 LNHDA, CDR2 SQIVND (reference sequence). V trimming: 6 bases; J trimming: 3 bases; junction bases outside the gene matches: 2. The length of the CDR3 is 13 residues. The CDR3 bases are TGTGCCAGTAGCCTAGCGGACTACAATGAGCAGTTCTTC. Translation: CASSLADYNEQFF.